The 3 T cell receptor beta chains given below trace back to one sample, sequenced in a study of blood T cell repertoires in COVID-19. Clones were read by immunoSEQ multiplex PCR, and TCRdb kept only the in-frame ones, dropping some. The sample lists 150,000 to 200,000 clones; approximately 95% were seen once. The material sequenced was peripheral blood. Source of these receptors: a woman aged 55-70 years with COVID-19, enrolled during active disease.

On this clone: A read error may produce the germline difference seen at one junction end. The genes are TRBV30 and TRBJ1-2; no clear D. CDR3 length: 15 amino acids. Germline V gene data show CDR1 as GTSNPN and CDR2 as SVGIG (reference sequence). CDR3 sequence reads: CVWSVPGTGGYGYTF. The CDR3 bases are TGTGTCTGGAGTGTACCGGGCACCGGAGGCTATGGCTACACCTTC.

This clone was observed a few times. This chain connects TRBV3-1 (or the pseudogene TRBV3-2) to TRBJ2-7, with D perhaps TRBD1 (6 bases). In germline, CDR1 is LGHDT, CDR2 YNNKEL (reference sequence). This CDR3 is built from 14 residues. Trimming took 6 bases from V and 2 from J, leaving 14 bases between them. The CDR3 DNA reads as TGTGCCAGCAGTTACAGGGCAGTAACCTACGAGCAGTACTTC. The encoded protein is CASSYRAVTYEQYF.

V gene TRBV10-3 combines with J gene TRBJ1-4, with D possibly being TRBD1 (6 bases). The CDR3 contains 15 residues. Germline CDR1 ENHRY, CDR2 SYGVKD. The V end was cut by 0 bases, the J end by 5 bases, with 10 bases between. The CDR3, as DNA: TGTGCCATCAGTGAGTCGATCGGACAGAATGAAAAACTGTTTTTT. Protein product: CAISESIGQNEKLFF.